The 26 T cell receptor beta chains below come from one sample, sequenced in a study of identical twins. Each CDR3 protein gets one entry after TCRdb re-called the 5' RACE reads with MiXCR. The data contain around 490,000 distinct CDR3 sequences, roughly 15% of them singletons. These same data were also listed under a study on yellow fever vaccine responses in identical twins.

The sequenced sample consisted of CD4+ T cells sorted from blood. These TCRs come from a young woman in good health.

This clonotype was seen more than once but under ten times. The chain employs TRBV7-8 and TRBJ2-5, with D possibly matching TRBD2 (6 bases). The CDR3 is 13 residues long. Deletions cut 1 base from V and 7 bases from J, with 10 bases between. Germline V gives CDR1 SGHVS, CDR2 FQNEAQ. The CDR3 here is CASSLDGGGTQYF. For the CDR3, the DNA is TGTGCCAGCAGCTTAGATGGGGGAGGGACCCAGTACTTC.

The chain uses TRBV18 and TRBJ2-6; D is perhaps TRBD1 (6 bases). The CDR3 contains 17 residues. Trimming took off 4 bases at V and 0 bases at J, with 13 bases between the two ends. Germline CDR1 is KGHSH and CDR2 is LQKENI. CDR3 DNA sequence: TGTGCCAGCTCACAGGGGACATCTCGCTCTGGGGCCAACGTCCTGACTTTC. Translation gives CASSQGTSRSGANVLTF.

V is TRBV6-1 and J is TRBJ2-3, with 11 bases fitting TRBD1. V trimming: 6 bases; J trimming: 7 bases; junction bases outside the gene matches: 12. The CDR3 is 16 amino acids. CDR1 MNHNS and CDR2 SASEGT come from the germline V gene. For the CDR3, the DNA is TGTGCCAGCAGCCGGGGCGGGACAGGGGGTGTGCATACGCAGTATTTT. Amino acid sequence: CASSRGGTGGVHTQYF.

This clonotype came up a few times. The chain carries TRBV18 and TRBJ2-7; 9 bases line up with TRBD1. From germline, CDR1 is KGHSH and CDR2 LQKENI. This CDR3 has 17 residues. V lost 1 base and J lost 3; bases outside the gene matches: 10. Here the CDR3 reads CASSPQLSATGGYEQYV. The DNA for the CDR3 is TGTGCCAGCTCACCACAGCTGTCCGCGACAGGGGGCTACGAGCAGTACGTC.

Worth noting for this clonotype: This may be a read error: a much more frequent sequence differs by one nucleotide. The CDR3 region is CASSWSNRYKSYNEQFF. The CDR3 nucleotides are TGCGCCAGCAGCTGGAGCAACAGATATAAAAGCTACAATGAGCAGTTCTTC. This chain uses TRBV5-1 with TRBJ2-1; D remains ambiguous. The CDR3 is made up of 17 amino acids. The germline V gene encodes CDR1 SGHRS and CDR2 YFSETQ. Trimming pared 3 bases from V and 3 bases from J, leaving 19 bases between.

This CDR3 is CASSQKATFGELFF. Here the CDR3 DNA reads TGTGCCAGCTCCCAGAAGGCCACGTTCGGGGAGCTGTTTTTT. The J gene is TRBJ2-2, the V gene TRBV18; D gene unclear. The CDR3 totals 14 residues. The germline V gene has CDR1 KGHSH and CDR2 LQKENI. V lost 6 bases, J lost 7 bases, and 15 bases lay in between.

This clonotype has only one observation. The genes are TRBV6-5 and TRBJ1-5; D not certain. Per the germline V gene, CDR1 is MNHEY and CDR2 is SVGAGI. This CDR3 has 14 amino acids. Trimming cost V 0 bases and J 5 bases, with 8 bases left between them. In DNA, the CDR3 is TGTGCCAGCAGTTACTCATACGGTGATCAGCCCCAGCATTTT. Residues: CASSYSYGDQPQHF.

This chain links TRBV12-3 or TRBV12-4 with TRBJ1-1; TRBD1 is a possible D gene (6 bases). The length of the CDR3 is 15 residues. Between the trimmed V and J ends, which lost 6 bases and 3 bases, there was a span of 17 bases. This CDR3 reads CASSPSTGRYTEAFF. The CDR3 region has the DNA TGTGCCAGCAGCCCAAGTACAGGGAGGTACACTGAAGCTTTCTTT.

The V and J genes are TRBV25-1 and TRBJ1-1, with 7 bases that match TRBD1. Losses at the gene ends were 5 bases for V and 3 bases for J; bases not matched to a gene: 6. Germline V lookup: CDR1 MGHDK, CDR2 SYGVNS. The CDR3 contains 14 residues. CDR3 nucleotides: TGTGCCAGCAGTCAGACAGGGTACTACACTGAAGCTTTCTTT. It codes for CASSQTGYYTEAFF.

The V call is TRBV9, the J call TRBJ2-1; TRBD2 matches 9 bases. The CDR3 is 15 amino acids. CDR1 and CDR2 from the germline V gene are SGDLS and YYNGEE. Unmatched junction bases numbered 8, after V lost 4 bases and J lost 6 bases. DNA for the CDR3: TGTGCCAGCAGCTCTAGCGGGATCCCCCCCAATGAGCAGTTCTTC. Amino acids: CASSSSGIPPNEQFF.

This clonotype was picked up a small number of times. The gene calls are TRBV5-1 and TRBJ1-1; the D gene is possibly TRBD1 (5 bases). The CDR3 extends over 14 amino acids. V lost 4 bases to trimming and J lost 4 bases, with 14 bases between them. Germline values: CDR1 SGHRS, CDR2 YFSETQ. This CDR3 is CASSGDLSVTEAFF. Written as DNA, the CDR3 is TGCGCCAGCAGCGGGGACCTGTCGGTCACTGAAGCTTTCTTT.

V is TRBV12-3 or TRBV12-4 and J is TRBJ1-2, with D maybe TRBD1 (6 bases). Trimming removed 1 base at V and 5 bases at J, with 14 bases between. The CDR3 runs 15 residues. CDR3 DNA sequence: TGTGCCAGCAGTTTAGGCCCCGGGACAAGTTATGGCTACACCTTC. Encoded protein: CASSLGPGTSYGYTF.

This clonotype has more than one count but fewer than ten. Sequence at one end of the junction differs from germline and may be a read error. This chain joins TRBV20-1 and TRBJ2-7; D possibly corresponds to TRBD1 (6 bases). The CDR3 covers 14 residues. CDR1 is DFQATT and CDR2 is SNEGSKA in the germline V gene (reference sequence). The CDR3 DNA follows: TGCAGTGCTAAGCACAGGGCTTCCCCATACGGGCAGTACTTC. Residues: CSAKHRASPYGQYF.

This clonotype was counted only a few times. The chain's CDR3 is CASSLTGDSYEQYV. Here the CDR3 DNA reads TGTGCCAGCAGCTTGACAGGGGACTCCTACGAGCAGTACGTC. The chain employs TRBV28 and TRBJ2-7, with 8 bases aligning to TRBD1. Germline CDR1 MDHEN, CDR2 SYDVKM. Losses at the gene ends were 6 bases for V and 0 bases for J; bases not matched to a gene: 4. The CDR3 is 14 amino acids.

This chain joins TRBV28 and TRBJ2-1, with D unresolved. The CDR3 loop spans 12 amino acids. With 5 bases removed from V and 5 bases from J, the gap between germline ends came to 7 bases. CDR1 is MDHEN and CDR2 is SYDVKM in the germline V gene. The CDR3 DNA sequence: TGTGCCAGCAGTAGCGTAGACAATGAGCAGTTCTTC. Translated, it gives CASSSVDNEQFF.

This clonotype has only a few counts. V usage is TRBV5-6 and J usage is TRBJ1-1, with D uncertain. CDR3 length: 13 residues. Germline V gene sequence: CDR1 SGHDT, CDR2 YYEEEE. V shed 3 bases and J shed 4 bases, with 10 bases lying between them. The CDR3 spells CASSSRDGTEAFF. CDR3 DNA sequence: TGTGCCAGCAGCTCTCGGGATGGCACTGAAGCTTTCTTT.

The genes are TRBV12-3 or TRBV12-4 and TRBJ2-2; the match to TRBD2 covers 7 bases. The CDR3 loop spans 18 amino acids. V lost 5 bases, J lost 1 base, and 13 bases stayed unmatched. CDR3: CASSPLRSLAVNTGELFF. As DNA, the CDR3 is TGTGCCAGCAGTCCCCTTAGGTCTCTAGCGGTGAACACCGGGGAGCTGTTTTTT.

The chain links TRBV24-1 to TRBJ2-7; TRBD2 agrees at 8 bases. With V trimmed by 3 bases and J by 6 bases, 12 bases remained unmatched. The CDR3 is 16 amino acids. From germline, CDR1 is KGHDR and CDR2 SFDVKD. DNA of the CDR3: TGTGCCACCAGTGATCCCTTAGCGGGACCACGGGGCGAGCAGTACTTC. It translates to CATSDPLAGPRGEQYF.

There are many counts of this clonotype. The genes are TRBV3-1 and TRBJ2-7, with 12 bases aligning to TRBD2. There are 15 residues in the CDR3. The junction had 5 bases not matched to a gene; V was cut back by 4 bases and J by 4 bases. Germline loops: CDR1 LGHDT, CDR2 YNNKEL (reference sequence). CDR3 in amino acids: CASSPSGRAFYEQYF. CDR3 nucleotide sequence: TGTGCCAGCAGCCCTAGCGGGAGGGCCTTTTACGAGCAGTACTTC.

The rearrangement uses TRBV27 and TRBJ2-2; 11 nucleotides line up with TRBD2. V shed 3 bases, J shed 6 bases, and the junction held 15 bases outside the gene matches. Germline loops: CDR1 MNHEY, CDR2 SMNVEV (reference sequence). This CDR3 has 19 residues. CDR3 amino acids: CASSFPGVAGGPRAGELFF. The CDR3 nucleotides are TGTGCCAGCAGTTTCCCTGGGGTAGCGGGAGGGCCACGCGCCGGGGAGCTGTTTTTT.

This clonotype was detected a few times. The chain couples TRBV11-1 to TRBJ1-3, with 9 bases matching TRBD1. Germline lookup yields CDR1 SGHAT and CDR2 FQDESV (reference sequence). The J segment lost 0 bases and the V segment lost 5 bases, leaving 14 bases of the junction unmatched. The CDR3 runs to 19 residues. The CDR3 DNA follows: TGTGCCAGCAGCCCGCGCTGGACAGGGGATTACGGCTCTGGAAACACCATATATTTT. Protein product: CASSPRWTGDYGSGNTIYF.

The chain combines TRBV5-1 with TRBJ2-2; TRBD1 might be the D (6 bases). The germline V gene has CDR1 SGHRS and CDR2 YFSETQ. The V gene lost 3 bases and the J gene lost 4 bases, with 19 bases spanning the gap. CDR3 length equals 17 residues. The CDR3 reads CASSWTDRSLSTGELFF. Written as DNA, the CDR3 is TGCGCCAGCAGCTGGACCGACAGGTCCTTATCCACCGGGGAGCTGTTTTTT.

This clonotype appeared many times. V is TRBV6-6 and J is TRBJ1-1; 8 bases fit TRBD1. The CDR3 totals 13 residues. Germline V gene lookup returns CDR1 MNHNY and CDR2 SVGAGI (reference sequence). With V trimmed by 5 bases and J by 6 bases, 5 bases remained unmatched. The CDR3 DNA sequence: TGTGCCAGCAGTACTCCGACAGGGGCTGAAGCTTTCTTT. This sequence encodes CASSTPTGAEAFF.

This chain links TRBV5-1 with TRBJ1-4, with D uncertain. The CDR3 is 15 residues long. The germline gives CDR1 SGHRS, CDR2 YFSETQ. V shed 0 bases and J shed 8 bases, with 14 bases lying between them. This CDR3 is CASSLARNTWEKLFF. In DNA form, the CDR3 reads TGCGCCAGCAGCTTGGCCAGGAATACCTGGGAAAAACTGTTTTTT.

A few counts support this clonotype. The rearrangement joins TRBV5-1 to TRBJ2-2, with D unclear. V was clipped by 0 bases and J by 4 bases, with 10 bases between them. The CDR3 has 15 residues. Germline loops: CDR1 SGHRS, CDR2 YFSETQ. The CDR3 reads CASSLALPGTGELFF. In DNA form, the CDR3 reads TGCGCCAGCAGCTTGGCCCTTCCTGGCACCGGGGAGCTGTTTTTT.

This clonotype was seen a few times. The chain employs TRBV27 and TRBJ2-1, with 9 nucleotides matching TRBD1. Germline V gene data show CDR1 as MNHEY and CDR2 as SMNVEV (reference sequence). The ends lost 5 bases at V and 14 bases at J; junction bases unmatched: 7. The CDR3 covers 12 residues. The chain's CDR3 is CASSRRDREEFF. The CDR3 DNA sequence: TGTGCCAGCAGTCGCCGGGACAGGGAGGAGTTCTTC.